What follows are 3 T cell receptor beta chains derived from one specimen sequenced in a study of blood T cell repertoires in COVID-19. Clones were read by immunoSEQ multiplex PCR, and TCRdb kept only the in-frame ones, dropping some. The sample includes 450,000 or so clones, roughly nine tenths of them seen just once. Sequences were obtained from peripheral blood. The source is a man younger than 35 with COVID-19, enrolled during active disease.

The chain links TRBV2 to TRBJ2-3; D is unclear. CDR1 SNHLY and CDR2 FYNNEI come from the germline V gene. Trimming removed 4 bases at V and 5 bases at J, with 7 bases between. The CDR3 consists of 12 residues. The CDR3 loop reads CASSVDRDTQYF. CDR3 DNA sequence: TGTGCCAGCAGTGTAGATCGAGATACGCAGTATTTT.

Comment on this clone: In the same sample, other DNA sequences code for this CDR3. The chain uses TRBV18 and TRBJ2-7; 7 bases align to TRBD1. CDR1 is KGHSH, CDR2 LQKENI, per germline. Trimming removed 2 bases from V and 3 bases from J; junction bases left unmatched: 1. The CDR3 consists of 13 residues. The CDR3 DNA follows: TGTGCCAGCTCACCAAGGGACAGCTACGAGCAGTACTTC. It codes for CASSPRDSYEQYF. The entire variable domain, with the rest obtained from reference TRBV18 and TRBJ2-7, is as follows: NAGVMQNPRHLVRRRGQEARLRCSPMKGHSHVYWYRQLPEEGLKFMVYLQKENIIDESGMPKERFSAEFPKEGPSILRIQQVVRGDSAAYFCASSPRDSYEQYFGPGTRLTVT.

This chain joins TRBV7-9 and TRBJ1-2, with D possibly being TRBD1 (6 bases). CDR1 and CDR2 (germline): SEHNR, FQNEAQ (reference sequence). The CDR3 covers 12 residues. Trimming removed 11 bases at V and 6 bases at J, with 16 bases between. Here the CDR3 DNA reads TGTGCCGGGTGGGGGCAGGGAAATGGCTACACCTTC. Protein sequence: CAGWGQGNGYTF.